This TCR beta chain was sequenced in a study of blood T cell repertoires in COVID-19. Study background: T cells, B-cell-depleted T cells, or PBMCs provided the cDNA or gDNA that served as material.

Trimming took off 6 bases at V and 0 bases at J, with 8 bases between the two ends. In germline, CDR1 is MNHEY, CDR2 SVGAGI. The CDR3 extends over 13 amino acids. TCRdb keeps only in-frame clones here, not all; method: immunoSEQ multiplex PCR. The sample yields 40,000 or so clones, roughly 84% seen once. The TCR was taken from a human donor in a cohort sampled during active COVID-19. The chain uses TRBV6-5 and TRBJ1-2, with D hard to call. The material sequenced was peripheral blood. This CDR3 is CASRRSANYGYTF. CDR3 DNA sequence: TGTGCCAGCAGGCGGAGTGCTAACTATGGCTACACCTTC.